The sequence of this TCR beta chain was determined in a study of shared T cell receptors in the human thymus. Germline CDR1 is MNHEY and CDR2 is SVGAGI. The CDR3 has 16 residues. V lost 0 bases and J lost 7; bases outside the gene matches: 9. Clones were sequenced by immunoSEQ multiplex PCR, and TCRdb holds only the in-frame ones, with some missing. The table records more than 550,000 clones, over 75% of them present only once. The sample also formed part of further work on human thymus T cells. That work contributes: Corrective cardiac operations yielded the resected thymus tissue. Across thymic and blood repertoires, the usage of V and J genes appeared to be biased. Related studies noted strongly shared thymic repertoires across unrelated people.

The TCR sequence derives from a girl under three years old with a congenital heart defect. Sequencing was carried out using thymocytes. The rearrangement uses TRBV6-5 and TRBJ2-3; 8 positions agree with TRBD1. The CDR3 nucleotides are TGTGCCAGCAGTTACTCCGAGAAGGACAGGGCTCATACGCAGTATTTT. Its protein product is CASSYSEKDRAHTQYF.